This T cell receptor beta chain stems from a study of T cells in localized non-small cell lung cancer. Libraries were prepared by immunoSEQ multiplex PCR; TCRdb keeps only in-frame clonotypes and omits some of them. Among around 41,000 clones listed, about 88% were seen once. The CDR3 has 15 amino acids. Germline CDR1 is MNHNS and CDR2 is SASEGT. Trimming removed 5 bases at V and 1 base at J, with 14 bases between. Sequenced material: peripheral blood, taken before any cancer treatment. J is TRBJ2-5 and V is TRBV6-1; D is undetermined. The TCR comes from a woman aged 18-50 years with stage III lung adenocarcinoma. DNA of the CDR3: TGTGCCAGCAGTATTAACGACGGATCCCAAGAGACCCAGTACTTC. This codes for CASSINDGSQETQYF.